Shown below are 21 T cell receptor beta chains from a single sample sequenced in a study of blood T cell repertoires in COVID-19. Profiling relied on immunoSEQ multiplex PCR, and the TCRdb table lists in-frame clones only, not all of them. Here the sample spans roughly 290,000 clones, roughly 80% being singletons. The sequenced sample was peripheral blood. The source of these receptors is a person aged 70 to 79 with COVID-19, enrolled during active disease.

CDR3 loop: CASSLGYNEKLFF. The CDR3, as DNA: TGTGCCAGCAGCTTGGGTTATAATGAAAAACTGTTTTTT. This chain links TRBV5-4 with TRBJ1-4; D is unclear. V lost 0 bases and J 4 bases, leaving 4 bases between the germline ends. The CDR3 spans 13 residues. Germline CDR1 SGHNT, CDR2 YYREEE (reference sequence).

The chain is built from TRBV4-3 and TRBJ2-1, with 7 bases matching TRBD1. Germline CDR1 is LGHNA and CDR2 is YSLEER. The junction had 4 bases not matched to a gene; V was cut back by 4 bases and J by 10 bases. There are 12 residues in the CDR3. The CDR3 spells CASSLYRGEQFF. The CDR3 bases are TGCGCCAGCAGCCTTTACAGGGGCGAGCAGTTCTTC.

J is TRBJ1-5 and V is TRBV6-1, with D tentatively TRBD1 (6 bases). V lost 3 bases, J lost 4 bases, and 19 bases lay in between. Germline V gene data show CDR1 as MNHNS and CDR2 as SASEGT. This CDR3 region has 17 residues. CDR3 amino acids: CASSDSWRGRVNQPQHF. The CDR3 DNA follows: TGTGCCAGCAGTGATTCGTGGCGGGGGCGGGTTAATCAGCCCCAGCATTTT.

J is TRBJ2-2 and V is TRBV27; 11 bases agree with TRBD1. The ends lost 7 bases at V and 4 bases at J; junction bases unmatched: 11. The V gene's germline CDR1 is MNHEY and CDR2 SMNVEV (reference sequence). CDR3 length equals 17 residues. CDR3 region: CASTGRTGGLFTGELFF. In DNA, the CDR3 is TGTGCCAGCACCGGGAGGACAGGGGGCTTATTCACCGGGGAGCTGTTTTTT.

In this sample, this clone turned up a few times. CDR3 in DNA: TGTGCCAGCAGCCAAGATCTGGGGACTAGCGGGGGAAGTTACTACGAGCAGTACTTC. Protein sequence: CASSQDLGTSGGSYYEQYF. The rearrangement uses TRBV4-2 and TRBJ2-7, with 14 bases identical to TRBD2. This CDR3 has 19 residues. CDR1 is LGHNA and CDR2 is YNFKEQ in the germline V gene. V gave up 0 bases and J gave up 3 bases; unmatched junction bases: 10.

The gene calls are TRBV5-8 and TRBJ2-1; 10 bases are shared with TRBD2. Trimming removed 2 bases from V and 6 bases from J; junction bases left unmatched: 5. Germline assignment: CDR1 SGHTS and CDR2 YDEGEE. The CDR3 runs 15 residues. The CDR3 DNA is TGTGCCAGCAGCTTCTTAGCGGGAGGTGGCAATGAGCAGTTCTTC. Its protein product is CASSFLAGGGNEQFF.

The chain recombines TRBV7-9 with TRBJ1-1; D not resolved. CDR1 is SEHNR, CDR2 FQNEAQ, per germline (reference sequence). The V end was cut by 3 bases, the J end by 6 bases, with 11 bases between. The CDR3 is 13 amino acids. CDR3 nucleotides: TGTGCCAGCAGCTTTTTCGGGGATCCTGAAGCTTTCTTT. Translated: CASSFFGDPEAFF. The full variable domain, with the rest looked up from reference TRBV7-9 and TRBJ1-1, is DTGVSQNPRHKITKRGQNVTFRCDPISEHNRLYWYRQTLGQGPEFLTYFQNEAQLEKSRLLSDRFSAERPKGSFSTLEIQRTEQGDSAMYLCASSFFGDPEAFFGQGTRLTVV.

V usage is TRBV30 and J usage is TRBJ2-5; 8 nucleotides line up with TRBD2. V lost 2 bases to trimming and J lost 4 bases; unmatched junction nucleotides: 3. CDR1 and CDR2 from the germline V gene are GTSNPN and SVGIG (reference sequence). This CDR3 spans 13 amino acids. The CDR3 is CAWSPGGRETQYF. CDR3 bases: TGTGCCTGGAGTCCGGGGGGGAGAGAGACCCAGTACTTC.

This clone was counted once. The chain carries TRBV27 and TRBJ1-2; tentative D call: TRBD1 (5 bases). Germline V gives CDR1 MNHEY, CDR2 SMNVEV (reference sequence). V lost 10 bases and J 6 bases, leaving 24 bases between the germline ends. The length of the CDR3 is 15 residues. The CDR3 protein is CAMTPWTLIRDGYTF. The CDR3 bases are TGTGCCATGACCCCCTGGACACTTATAAGGGATGGCTACACCTTC.

This rearrangement joins TRBV5-4 to TRBJ1-1; D gene uncertain. V dropped 0 bases and J dropped 1 base, with 13 bases sitting between them. The germline CDR1 and CDR2 sequences are SGHNT and YYREEE (reference sequence). The CDR3 runs 16 residues. CDR3 in amino acids: CASSLGSPNSNTEAFF. CDR3 in DNA: TGTGCCAGCAGCTTGGGCTCCCCAAACTCGAACACTGAAGCTTTCTTT.

The chain uses TRBV5-1 and TRBJ2-7; TRBD1 agrees at 11 bases. The CDR3 length is 15 residues. V lost 4 bases and J lost 2; bases outside the gene matches: 5. Germline values: CDR1 SGHRS, CDR2 YFSETQ. The CDR3 DNA reads TGCGCCAGCAGCACGGGACAGGGGGTCCCCTACGAGCAGTACTTC. Translated: CASSTGQGVPYEQYF.

The chain uses TRBV6-5 and TRBJ2-3, with D perhaps matching TRBD1 (6 bases). Per germline, CDR1 MNHEY and CDR2 SVGAGI. The CDR3 is 14 amino acids. The ends were cut back, 4 bases at V and 4 bases at J, with 12 bases in the middle. The CDR3 sequence is CASSWGRFADTQYF. DNA for the CDR3: TGTGCCAGCAGTTGGGGGCGCTTTGCAGATACGCAGTATTTT.

For this clone: This sample includes further DNA sequences coding for the same CDR3. For the CDR3, the DNA is TGTGCCAGCAGCCATGCCGGGACTAGCCCGGAGGAGCAGTACTTC. Translated: CASSHAGTSPEEQYF. The rearrangement joins TRBV3-1 (or the pseudogene TRBV3-2) to TRBJ2-7; 9 bases are a match to TRBD2. CDR3 length equals 15 residues. From germline, CDR1 is LGHDT and CDR2 YNNKEL (reference sequence). V gave up 3 bases and J gave up 7 bases; unmatched junction bases: 10.

This clone was recorded a few times. This chain uses TRBV4-2 with TRBJ1-3; no definite D call. The V end lost 0 bases, the J end lost 4 bases, and 16 bases lay between the germline ends. Germline V CDR1 and CDR2: LGHNA, YNFKEQ. The CDR3 runs to 17 residues. In DNA form, the CDR3 reads TGTGCCAGCAGCCAAGATCAGATAGGAGCCTTCGGAAACACCATATATTTT. The encoded protein is CASSQDQIGAFGNTIYF.

This clone appeared once. J is TRBJ2-1 and V is TRBV10-1; 8 bases match TRBD1. The J segment lost 3 bases and the V segment lost 4 bases, leaving 8 bases of the junction unmatched. The CDR3 consists of 16 residues. The germline gives CDR1 WNHNN, CDR2 SYGVQD (reference sequence). In nucleotides, the CDR3 is TGCGCCAGCAGTGGGGTACAGGGGGGAGTCTACAATGAGCAGTTCTTC. This gives the protein CASSGVQGGVYNEQFF.

As regards this clone: At one boundary the junction diverges from the germline segment, which might be a read error. The V call is TRBV25-1, the J call TRBJ1-3; tentatively, D is TRBD1 (6 bases). The CDR3 runs to 16 residues. Per the germline V gene, CDR1 is MGHDK and CDR2 is SYGVNS. The CDR3 sequence is CASSESLGGVGDTIYF. DNA for the CDR3: TGTGCCAGCAGTGAATCCCTAGGGGGGGTTGGAGACACCATATATTTT.

CDR3 DNA sequence: TGTGCCAGCAGTTACGTCGAGGATTCACCCCTCCACTTT. The encoded protein is CASSYVEDSPLHF. V is TRBV6-5 and J is TRBJ1-6; D is ambiguous. Germline loops: CDR1 MNHEY, CDR2 SVGAGI. This CDR3 is built from 13 residues. Trimming left V 2 bases short and J 8 bases short, with 7 bases between.

The rearrangement uses TRBV12-3 or TRBV12-4 and TRBJ2-5; D gene unclear. V shed 2 bases and J shed 5 bases, with 9 bases lying between them. CDR3 size: 13 residues. The CDR3 coding sequence is TGTGCCAGCAGTTTATTGGTAGTGGAGACCCAGTACTTC. It codes for CASSLLVVETQYF.

The V gene is TRBV7-9, the J gene TRBJ2-2; 8 bases are a match to TRBD2. J was trimmed by 3 bases and V by 5 bases; bases with no gene match: 8. Germline assignment: CDR1 SEHNR and CDR2 FQNEAQ (reference sequence). The CDR3 covers 16 residues. Here the CDR3 DNA reads TGTGCCAGCAGCCTCAAGCGGGAGCGGGACACCGGGGAGCTGTTTTTT. This encodes CASSLKRERDTGELFF.

The V and J genes are TRBV24-1 and TRBJ2-1; tentatively, D is TRBD1 (7 bases). This CDR3 is built from 18 residues. Germline CDR1 is KGHDR and CDR2 is SFDVKD. Between the trimmed V and J ends, which lost 0 bases and 8 bases, there was a span of 22 bases. The CDR3 DNA sequence: TGTGCCACCAGTGATTTGGCAGTCAAGGAGGGGGCTTCCCATGAGCAGTTCTTC. Translating gives CATSDLAVKEGASHEQFF.

The genes are TRBV28 and TRBJ1-1; tentatively, D is TRBD1 (5 bases). The V and J ends lost 6 bases and 6 bases respectively, with 11 bases between them. This CDR3 comprises 12 residues. Germline CDR1 MDHEN, CDR2 SYDVKM. CDR3 residues: CASRFQGAEAFF. The CDR3 coding sequence is TGTGCCAGCAGATTTCAAGGGGCTGAAGCTTTCTTT.